The 18 T cell receptor beta chains given below trace back to one sample, sequenced in a study of naive and memory T cell subsets. Alpha and beta constant region primers primed reverse transcription for blood and skin samples. TCRdb used MiXCR to reprocess the 5' RACE reads, holding one entry per CDR3 protein. In the table there are tens of thousands of distinct CDR3 sequences, about 4% of which are singletons. Whole-blood samples were roughly 2.3 ml of peripheral blood from healthy adult volunteers. The source is a male donor in good health.

This clonotype was counted many times. The V and J genes are TRBV28 and TRBJ1-5; no clear D. The CDR3 spans 14 residues. In germline, CDR1 is MDHEN, CDR2 SYDVKM. Trimming pared 6 bases from V and 3 bases from J, leaving 12 bases between. The CDR3 nucleotides read TGTGCCAGCAGGAGGACCGACATCAATCAGCCCCAGCATTTT. Its protein is CASRRTDINQPQHF.

This clonotype was detected many times. The V and J genes are TRBV20-1 and TRBJ2-5, with 8 bases that match TRBD2. After removal of 5 bases from V and 2 bases from J, the junction contained 10 bases not matched to a gene. Per the germline V gene, CDR1 is DFQATT and CDR2 is SNEGSKA (reference sequence). The CDR3 loop spans 15 amino acids. CDR3 in DNA: TGCAGTGCTTACCGCGGGGGGCCGATACAAGAGACCCAGTACTTC. Its translation: CSAYRGGPIQETQYF.

In this sample, this clonotype turned up many times. This sequence joins TRBV29-1 and TRBJ1-1; TRBD1 might be the D (6 bases). The CDR3 loop spans 14 amino acids. Deletions cut 0 bases from V and 10 bases from J, with 18 bases between. Germline V gene sequence: CDR1 SQVTM, CDR2 ANQGSEA. As DNA, the CDR3 is TGCAGCGTTGAAGATTTCGGACAGTCGGAAGGAGCTTTCTTT. Amino acid sequence: CSVEDFGQSEGAFF.

This clonotype was seen at least ten times. This chain connects TRBV27 to TRBJ2-3; TRBD1 agrees at 9 bases. The J segment lost 5 bases and the V segment lost 5 bases, leaving 5 bases of the junction unmatched. The CDR3 covers 14 residues. Germline CDR1 is MNHEY and CDR2 is SMNVEV (reference sequence). CDR3 nucleotides: TGTGCCAGCAGTGGGGGACAGGGAGGAGATACGCAGTATTTT. This sequence encodes CASSGGQGGDTQYF.

The sample holds many counts of this clonotype. The chain carries TRBV11-1 and TRBJ2-2; D is unclear. The CDR3 has 14 amino acids. Germline V gives CDR1 SGHAT, CDR2 FQDESV (reference sequence). Trimming shortened V by 5 bases and J by 0 bases, and 7 bases separated the two germline ends. The CDR3 loop is CASSPGANTGELFF. CDR3 nucleotide sequence: TGTGCCAGCAGCCCCGGAGCGAACACCGGGGAGCTGTTTTTT.

This clonotype showed up many times. The CDR3 sequence: CASSEVVKGAADTQYF. DNA for the CDR3: TGTGCCAGCAGTGAAGTTGTAAAGGGGGCGGCAGATACGCAGTATTTT. The chain uses TRBV25-1 and TRBJ2-3; TRBD1 matches at 7 bases. Germline assignment: CDR1 MGHDK and CDR2 SYGVNS. The CDR3 runs to 16 residues. V lost 2 bases to trimming and J lost 4 bases; unmatched junction nucleotides: 9.

This clonotype appeared many times. The chain links TRBV28 to TRBJ2-2, with D possibly matching TRBD1 (5 bases). V was clipped by 6 bases and J by 4 bases, with 18 bases between them. The CDR3 totals 16 residues. In germline, CDR1 is MDHEN, CDR2 SYDVKM. The CDR3 is CASSEPGRAITGELFF. The CDR3 DNA reads as TGTGCCAGCAGCGAGCCTGGCAGGGCCATCACCGGGGAGCTGTTTTTT.

This clonotype was detected ten times or more. The rearrangement links TRBV5-1 to TRBJ1-1; no firm D call. Per the germline V gene, CDR1 is SGHRS and CDR2 is YFSETQ. This CDR3 is 14 amino acids long. Trimming took off 5 bases at V and 3 bases at J, with 14 bases between the two ends. Here the CDR3 reads CASRRGHEDTEAFF. Written as DNA, the CDR3 is TGCGCCAGCAGGCGGGGTCATGAGGACACTGAAGCTTTCTTT. The full variable domain, rest sourced from reference TRBV5-1 and TRBJ1-1, is KAGVTQTPRYLIKTRGQQVTLSCSPISGHRSVSWYQQTPGQGLQFLFEYFSETQRNKGNFPGRFSGRQFSNSRSEMNVSTLELGDSALYLCASRRGHEDTEAFFGQGTRLTVV.

This clonotype was seen at least ten times. The genes are TRBV7-6 and TRBJ2-1; D is ambiguous. The germline V gene has CDR1 SGHVS and CDR2 FNYEAQ. The CDR3 is made up of 14 amino acids. With 1 base removed from V and 0 bases from J, the gap between germline ends came to 4 bases. The CDR3 nucleotides read TGTGCCAGCAGCTTAGTTAACTCCTACAATGAGCAGTTCTTC. It yields the protein CASSLVNSYNEQFF.

This clonotype was seen repeatedly, ten times or more. V gene TRBV11-2 combines with J gene TRBJ2-5; 7 bases are shared with TRBD1. The CDR3 runs to 16 residues. Germline CDR1 is SGHAT and CDR2 is FQNNGV. The V gene end was trimmed by 3 bases and the J gene end by 2 bases; junction bases not matched to a gene: 9. CDR3 amino acids: CASSFNRDRIQETQYF. DNA of the CDR3: TGTGCCAGCAGCTTTAACCGGGACAGAATTCAAGAGACCCAGTACTTC.

Points on this clonotype: A much larger clone lies one base from this, so it may be a read error. The chain combines TRBV6-5 with TRBJ2-7; 7 bases line up with TRBD1. Germline assignment: CDR1 MNHEY and CDR2 SVGAGI. There are 14 residues in the CDR3. CDR3 residues: CASSWKGASYEKYF. The CDR3 DNA sequence: TGTGCCAGCAGTTGGAAGGGGGCGTCCTACGAGAAGTACTTC.

This clonotype appeared many times. The CDR3 loop reads CSALAAYEQYF. The CDR3, as DNA: TGCAGTGCTCTAGCGGCCTACGAGCAGTACTTC. The chain has TRBV20-1 and TRBJ2-7; TRBD2 agrees at 7 bases. CDR1 DFQATT and CDR2 SNEGSKA come from the germline V gene (reference sequence). The CDR3 is 11 amino acids. Trimming at V came to 5 bases and at J to 2 bases, leaving 0 bases not matched to a gene.

This clonotype has only one observation. V and J are TRBV15 and TRBJ1-4; 11 bases align to TRBD1. V gave up 11 bases and J gave up 2 bases; unmatched junction bases: 10. CDR1 is LNHNV, CDR2 YYDKDF, per germline (reference sequence). This CDR3 is built from 16 residues. The chain's CDR3 is CASMAGTGGTNEKLFF. The CDR3 DNA reads as TGTGCCTCGATGGCCGGGACAGGGGGGACTAATGAAAAACTGTTTTTT.

This clonotype occurred many times. The chain joins TRBV5-5 to TRBJ2-3; D is uncertain. Trimming removed 3 bases from V and 4 bases from J, with 9 bases in between. The CDR3 length is 13 residues. Germline-derived CDR1 and CDR2 are SGHKS and YYEKEE (reference sequence). Here the CDR3 reads CASSSLVADTQYF. The CDR3, as DNA: TGTGCCAGCAGCTCCTTGGTTGCAGATACGCAGTATTTT.

In this sample, this clonotype turned up many times. V usage is TRBV29-1 and J usage is TRBJ2-7, with 12 bases that match TRBD2. Per the germline V gene, CDR1 is SQVTM and CDR2 is ANQGSEA. V lost 6 bases and J lost 3; bases outside the gene matches: 3. The CDR3 spans 13 residues. Written as DNA, the CDR3 is TGCAGCGTCGTGACTAGCGGGGGCTACGAGCAGTACTTC. As protein: CSVVTSGGYEQYF.

This clonotype was observed many times. The genes are TRBV10-1 and TRBJ2-7; D uncertain. The CDR3 is 14 residues long. V was clipped by 0 bases and J by 5 bases, with 11 bases between them. The V gene's germline CDR1 is WNHNN and CDR2 SYGVQD (reference sequence). CDR3 protein: CASSESWPSDEQYF. CDR3 bases: TGCGCCAGCAGTGAGTCTTGGCCCTCGGACGAGCAGTACTTC.

This clonotype came up many times. This chain links TRBV20-1 with TRBJ2-3; 7 nucleotides line up with TRBD2. CDR3 size: 15 residues. With 5 bases clipped from V and 1 base from J, the junction kept 9 bases outside the gene matches. The germline gives CDR1 DFQATT, CDR2 SNEGSKA (reference sequence). CDR3 region: CSAPRGGLGTDTQYF. CDR3 nucleotides: TGCAGTGCTCCCCGGGGAGGGCTGGGCACAGATACGCAGTATTTT.

This clonotype was found many times. The rearrangement links TRBV9 to TRBJ2-4; 8 bases are shared with TRBD1. Germline V CDR1 and CDR2: SGDLS, YYNGEE. This CDR3 region has 16 residues. The V and J ends lost 4 bases and 8 bases, in that order; junction bases with no gene match: 14. DNA for the CDR3: TGTGCCAGCAGCCCCGGACAGGGTCAGGTATGGGACATTCAGTACTTC. Amino acids: CASSPGQGQVWDIQYF. The full variable domain, with the rest looked up from reference TRBV9 and TRBJ2-4, is DSGVTQTPKHLITATGQRVTLRCSPRSGDLSVYWYQQSLDQGLQFLIQYYNGEERAKGNILERFSAQQFPDLHSELNLSSLELGDSALYFCASSPGQGQVWDIQYFGAGTRLSVL.